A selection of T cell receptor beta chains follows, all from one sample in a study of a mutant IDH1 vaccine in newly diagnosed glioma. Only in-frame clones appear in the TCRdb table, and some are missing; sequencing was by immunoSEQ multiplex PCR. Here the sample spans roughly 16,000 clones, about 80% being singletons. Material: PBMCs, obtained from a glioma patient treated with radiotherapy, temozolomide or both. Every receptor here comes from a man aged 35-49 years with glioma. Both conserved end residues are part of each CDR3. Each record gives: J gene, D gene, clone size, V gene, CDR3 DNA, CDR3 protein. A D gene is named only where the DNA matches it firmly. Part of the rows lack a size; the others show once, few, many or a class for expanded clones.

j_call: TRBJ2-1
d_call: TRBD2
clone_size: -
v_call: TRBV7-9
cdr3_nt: TGTGCCAGCAGCTTAGCCGGTGGACTAGTCGGGAATGAGCAGTTCTTC
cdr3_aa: CASSLAGGLVGNEQFF

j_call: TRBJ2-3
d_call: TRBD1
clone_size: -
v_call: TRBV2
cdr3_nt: TGTGCCAGCGCAGACAGGGATCTATCGGCAGATACGCAGTATTTT
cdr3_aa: CASADRDLSADTQYF

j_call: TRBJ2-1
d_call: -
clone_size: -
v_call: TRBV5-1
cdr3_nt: TGCGCCAGCAGCTTGGAAGGGGTTAGTGAGCAGTTCTTC
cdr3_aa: CASSLEGVSEQFF

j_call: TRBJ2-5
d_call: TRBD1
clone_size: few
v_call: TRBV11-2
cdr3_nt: TGTGCCAGCAGCTCAAACCCGGGACAGGGATTGGAGACCCAGTACTTC
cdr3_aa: CASSSNPGQGLETQYF

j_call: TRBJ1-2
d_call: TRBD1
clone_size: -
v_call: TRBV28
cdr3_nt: TGTGCCAGCGGTAGGACAGGGACGAACTATGGCTACACCTTC
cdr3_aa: CASGRTGTNYGYTF

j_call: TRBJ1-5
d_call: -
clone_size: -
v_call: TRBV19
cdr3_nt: TGTGCCAGTAACCGAAACAGGGAAAGCAATCAGCCCCAGCATTTT
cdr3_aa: CASNRNRESNQPQHF

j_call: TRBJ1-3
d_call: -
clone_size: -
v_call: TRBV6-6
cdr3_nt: TGTGCCAGCGAGTGGGGCAACTCTGGAAACACCATATATTTT
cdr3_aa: CASEWGNSGNTIYF

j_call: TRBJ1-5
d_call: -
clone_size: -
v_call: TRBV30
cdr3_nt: TGTGCCTGGAGTGCCCGTTATGCGTCCAACGATCCCGAGGATCAGCCCCAGCATTTT
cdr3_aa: CAWSARYASNDPEDQPQHF

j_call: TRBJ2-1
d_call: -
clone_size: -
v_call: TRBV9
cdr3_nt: TGTGCCAGCAGCGCCACTAGCAACAATGAGCAGTTCTTC
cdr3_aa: CASSATSNNEQFF

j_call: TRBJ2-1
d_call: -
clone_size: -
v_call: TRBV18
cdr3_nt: TGTGCCAGCTCTCGACCCCCCCCAAACCATGAGCAGTTCTTC
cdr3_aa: CASSRPPPNHEQFF

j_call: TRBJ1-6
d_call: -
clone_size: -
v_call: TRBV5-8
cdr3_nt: TGTGCCAGCAGCTTGGCCTCCCCTTTTTACAATTCACCCCTCCACTTT
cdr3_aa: CASSLASPFYNSPLHF

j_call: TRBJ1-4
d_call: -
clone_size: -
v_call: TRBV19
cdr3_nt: TGTGCCAGTAGAGACAGGCACGCAACTAATGAAAAACTGTTTTTT
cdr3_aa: CASRDRHATNEKLFF

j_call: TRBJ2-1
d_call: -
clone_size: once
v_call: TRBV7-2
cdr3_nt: TGTGCCAGCAGCGAAGCTGGCACAGGCACATACAATGAGCAGTTCTTC
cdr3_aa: CASSEAGTGTYNEQFF

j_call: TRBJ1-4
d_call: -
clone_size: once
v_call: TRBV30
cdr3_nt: TGTGCCTGCGAAAAAGGGGGACGGGCGACTAATGAAAAACTGTTTTTT
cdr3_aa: CACEKGGRATNEKLFF

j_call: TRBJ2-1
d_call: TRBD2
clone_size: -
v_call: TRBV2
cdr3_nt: TGTGCCAGCGGGGGGACTAGCGTCTACAATGAGCAGTTCTTC
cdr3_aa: CASGGTSVYNEQFF

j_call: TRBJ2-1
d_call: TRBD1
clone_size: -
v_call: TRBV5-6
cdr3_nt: TGTGCCAGCAGCTTGGGAGGGACAGGGATTTCCAATGAGCAGTTCTTC
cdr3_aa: CASSLGGTGISNEQFF

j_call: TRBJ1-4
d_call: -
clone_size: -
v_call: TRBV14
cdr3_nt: TGTGCCAGCAGCCGCCGAGGGGCTGCAACTAATGAAAAACTGTTTTTT
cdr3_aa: CASSRRGAATNEKLFF

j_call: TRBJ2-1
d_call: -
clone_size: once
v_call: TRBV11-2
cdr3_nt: TGTGCCAGCAGCCCCAGACTAGTAAGGGGGAATGAGCAGTTCTTC
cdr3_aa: CASSPRLVRGNEQFF

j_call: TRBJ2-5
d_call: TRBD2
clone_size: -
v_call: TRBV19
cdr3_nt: TGTGCCAGTCGACTAGCGGGAGAGACCCAGTACTTC
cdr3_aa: CASRLAGETQYF

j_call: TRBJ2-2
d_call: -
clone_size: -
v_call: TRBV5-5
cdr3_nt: TGTGCCAGCAGCTTGAATCCGGGGGCGCAAACCGGGGAGCTGTTTTTT
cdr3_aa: CASSLNPGAQTGELFF

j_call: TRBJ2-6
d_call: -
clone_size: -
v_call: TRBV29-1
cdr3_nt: TGCAGCGTTGATTCCGGGGCCAACGTCCTGACTTTC
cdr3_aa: CSVDSGANVLTF

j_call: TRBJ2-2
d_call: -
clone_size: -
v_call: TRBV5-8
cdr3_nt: TGTGCCAGCAGCTTGGTTGGCGCAGGCACCGGGGAGCTGTTTTTT
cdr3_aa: CASSLVGAGTGELFF

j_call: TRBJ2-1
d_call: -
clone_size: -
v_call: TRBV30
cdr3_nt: TGTGCCTGGAGTCGGCGGGACTCCACTTACAATGAGCAGTTCTTC
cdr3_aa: CAWSRRDSTYNEQFF

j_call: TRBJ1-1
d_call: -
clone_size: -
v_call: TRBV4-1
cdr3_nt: TGCGCCAGCAGCCAAGAGTTGTCCAGGGCGGGAGCTTTCTTT
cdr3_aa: CASSQELSRAGAFF

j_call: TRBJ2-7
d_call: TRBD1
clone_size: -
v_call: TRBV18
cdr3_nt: TGTGCCAGCCTTGACCGGGACAGGGTTCCGTACGAGCAGTACTTC
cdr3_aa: CASLDRDRVPYEQYF

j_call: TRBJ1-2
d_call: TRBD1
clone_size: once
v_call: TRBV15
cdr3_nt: TGTGCCACCAGCGAACAGGGACAGATCTATGGCTACACCTTC
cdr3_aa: CATSEQGQIYGYTF

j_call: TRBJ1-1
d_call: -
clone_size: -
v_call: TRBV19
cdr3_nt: TGTGCCAGTTCGTATAGAAACACTGAAGCTTTCTTT
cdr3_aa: CASSYRNTEAFF

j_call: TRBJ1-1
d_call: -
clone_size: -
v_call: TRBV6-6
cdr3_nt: TGTGCCAGCAGTTACTCTGGGGGGCCCACTGAAGCTTTCTTT
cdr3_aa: CASSYSGGPTEAFF

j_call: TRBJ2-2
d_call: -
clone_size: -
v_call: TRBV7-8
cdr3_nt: TGTGCCAGCAGCCCCACAAGAGCCTCGAACACCGGGGAGCTGTTTTTT
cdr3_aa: CASSPTRASNTGELFF

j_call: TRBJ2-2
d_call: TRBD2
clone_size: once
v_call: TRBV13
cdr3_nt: TGTGCCAGCAGCTTAGGCACCGGGGGGACTACAGAGCGTACACTTAACACCGGGGAGCTGTTTTTT
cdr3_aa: CASSLGTGGTTERTLNTGELFF